The subject of this entry is one TCR beta chain. Its target is unknown. Sequencing used immunoSEQ multiplex PCR; TCRdb keeps in-frame clones, though not all of them. The data show some 1,400,000 clones, around 95% seen once. These data originate in a study of shared clonotypes between healthy human individuals. Points from the study as a whole: Generation probability values for non-shared clonotypes were lower than those for clonotypes shared by all four donors.

The donors, all of them Caucasian adults, lived in Nashville, Tennessee. Germline V gene lookup returns CDR1 SGDLS and CDR2 YYNGEE. V was shortened by 4 bases and J by 3 bases, with 8 bases between the two germline ends. The CDR3 spans 13 residues. The sample taken for sequencing was naive CD4+ T cells sorted from blood. Subset described: CD45RA+ positively selected. The clonotype comes from a man under 40 in good health. This sequence joins TRBV9 and TRBJ1-5; tentative D call: TRBD1 (6 bases). The DNA for the CDR3 is TGTGCCAGCAGCAGGGGGAACAATCAGCCCCAGCATTTT. Its protein is CASSRGNNQPQHF.